This T cell receptor beta chain was obtained from a study of cytomegalovirus exposure and HLA in healthy donors. V was clipped by 7 bases and J by 1 base; unmatched bases: 5. The CDR3 consists of 15 residues. Germline CDR1 is SGHRS and CDR2 is YFSETQ. PCR involved 60 Vbeta and 13 Jbeta primers. Here immunoSEQ multiplex PCR was the method, and the copy in TCRdb shows in-frame clones only, minus some. Here the sample spans 100,000 or so clones, approximately 86% being singletons. Of note for this clone: Its antigen is unidentified.

Study-wide findings and caveats: A missense DCLRE1C variant was associated with V- and J-gene trimming of TCR beta chains in a later analysis, and an independent cohort replicated the association. A few CMV-associated chains were confirmed in vitro to be specific for CMV antigens. Later analysis showed most CMV-associated TCR beta chains appearing HLA-restricted. In an earlier analysis, most TCR beta V segments were productive about 87% or about 30% of the time.

The clonotype was recovered from a man between 18 and 29 years old in good health and CMV-seronegative. This sequence joins TRBV5-1 and TRBJ2-1; 10 bases align to TRBD2. Sequenced input: PBMCs. CDR3 DNA sequence: TGCGCCAGCTCCCCTAGCGGGAGTTCCTACAATGAGCAGTTCTTC. Translating it yields CASSPSGSSYNEQFF. Filled out from reference TRBV5-1 and TRBJ2-1, the complete variable domain reads KAGVTQTPRYLIKTRGQQVTLSCSPISGHRSVSWYQQTPGQGLQFLFEYFSETQRNKGNFPGRFSGRQFSNSRSEMNVSTLELGDSALYLCASSPSGSSYNEQFFGPGTRLTVL.